This entry lists 18 T cell receptor beta chains sequenced from one sample in a study of blood T cell repertoires in COVID-19. Here immunoSEQ multiplex PCR was the method, and the copy in TCRdb shows in-frame clones only, minus some. The top ten hold 1% to 1.5% of the sample, which has around 380,000 clones, around 87% seen once. Sequencing was done on a sample of PBMCs or T cells enriched from blood (not recorded which). These receptors came from a man aged 30 to 45 who had recovered from COVID-19.

The gene calls are TRBV10-3 and TRBJ2-2; maybe TRBD2 (6 bases). V was cut by 8 bases and J by 7 bases, with 14 bases left in between. CDR1 is ENHRY, CDR2 SYGVKD, per germline. The CDR3 is 13 residues long. The CDR3 coding sequence is TGTGCCATCCGCGGGGAGATGATCGGGGAGCTGTTTTTT. Translated: CAIRGEMIGELFF.

The genes are TRBV7-9 and TRBJ2-7; D possibly corresponds to TRBD1 (6 bases). The V gene lost 4 bases and the J gene lost 3 bases, with 13 bases spanning the gap. The CDR3 runs to 14 residues. The germline CDR1 and CDR2 sequences are SEHNR and FQNEAQ (reference sequence). This CDR3 is CASSSGQVLYEQYF. The CDR3 DNA reads as TGTGCCAGCAGCTCGGGACAAGTCCTCTACGAGCAGTACTTC.

The chain recombines TRBV5-4 with TRBJ2-2; the match to TRBD1 covers 11 bases. Germline CDR1 SGHNT, CDR2 YYREEE (reference sequence). The ends lost 0 bases at V and 4 bases at J; junction bases unmatched: 5. The CDR3 loop spans 17 amino acids. In nucleotides, the CDR3 is TGTGCCAGCAGCTTGGGGACAGGGGGCGCGGGCACCGGGGAGCTGTTTTTT. Translation gives CASSLGTGGAGTGELFF.

This clone was counted a few times. The chain carries TRBV30 and TRBJ2-7; perhaps TRBD2 as D (5 bases). The V end was cut by 1 base, the J end by 5 bases, with 12 bases between. Per the germline V gene, CDR1 is GTSNPN and CDR2 is SVGIG (reference sequence). This CDR3 has 13 amino acids. The CDR3 sequence: CAWSEAAEDEQYF. For the CDR3, the DNA is TGTGCCTGGAGTGAGGCTGCGGAGGACGAGCAGTACTTC.

V gene TRBV7-9 combines with J gene TRBJ2-5; perhaps TRBD2 as D (6 bases). Per the germline V gene, CDR1 is SEHNR and CDR2 is FQNEAQ (reference sequence). The CDR3 has 15 amino acids. The V gene lost 5 bases and the J gene lost 6 bases, with 19 bases spanning the gap. The CDR3: CASSPPGLGGQTQYF. The CDR3 DNA sequence: TGTGCCAGCAGCCCACCGGGACTGGGTGGGCAGACCCAGTACTTC. Together with reference TRBV7-9 and TRBJ2-5, the CDR3 gives the full variable domain: DTGVSQNPRHKITKRGQNVTFRCDPISEHNRLYWYRQTLGQGPEFLTYFQNEAQLEKSRLLSDRFSAERPKGSFSTLEIQRTEQGDSAMYLCASSPPGLGGQTQYFGPGTRLLVL.

The chain carries TRBV18 and TRBJ1-5, with TRBD1 as a possible D gene (5 bases). This CDR3 region has 14 residues. Germline assignment: CDR1 KGHSH and CDR2 LQKENI. Trimming removed 2 bases from V and 3 bases from J, with 8 bases in between. CDR3 nucleotides: TGTGCCAGCTCACCAGGGGCCAACAATCAGCCCCAGCATTTT. Translation: CASSPGANNQPQHF. The variable domain in full, completed from reference TRBV18 and TRBJ1-5, reads NAGVMQNPRHLVRRRGQEARLRCSPMKGHSHVYWYRQLPEEGLKFMVYLQKENIIDESGMPKERFSAEFPKEGPSILRIQQVVRGDSAAYFCASSPGANNQPQHFGDGTRLSIL.

This clone was recorded once. This chain joins TRBV6-1 and TRBJ2-7; a weak D match, TRBD1 (5 bases). Trimming removed 2 bases at V and 2 bases at J, with 16 bases between. The V gene's germline CDR1 is MNHNS and CDR2 SASEGT. The CDR3 sequence is 16 residues long. For the CDR3, the DNA is TGTGCCAGCAGTGAATTGGGGCCCCTGTTACCCTACGAGCAGTACTTC. It codes for CASSELGPLLPYEQYF.

The chain couples TRBV10-3 to TRBJ1-2, with a tentative D call TRBD1 (6 bases). The germline V gene encodes CDR1 ENHRY and CDR2 SYGVKD. Trimming cost V 6 bases and J 8 bases, with 16 bases left between them. This CDR3 is built from 13 residues. The CDR3 region is CAIRQYRASGYTF. CDR3 nucleotide sequence: TGTGCCATCAGACAATACAGGGCGAGCGGCTACACCTTC.

This chain joins TRBV15 and TRBJ2-1; 7 bases map to TRBD2. Trimming removed 6 bases from V and 5 bases from J; junction bases left unmatched: 7. CDR3 size: 14 residues. Germline CDR1 reads LNHNV; CDR2 reads YYDKDF (reference sequence). CDR3 amino acids: CATRAREGNNEQFF. CDR3 sequence (DNA): TGTGCCACCAGGGCCAGGGAGGGCAACAATGAGCAGTTCTTC. Full variable domain (rest looked up from reference TRBV15 and TRBJ2-1): DAMVIQNPRYQVTQFGKPVTLSCSQTLNHNVMYWYQQKSSQAPKLLFHYYDKDFNNEADTPDNFQSRRPNTSFCFLDIRSPGLGDTAMYLCATRAREGNNEQFFGPGTRLTVL.

This clone has more than one count but fewer than ten. V usage is TRBV18 and J usage is TRBJ1-6, with 8 bases that match TRBD1. Losses at the gene ends were 3 bases for V and 5 bases for J; bases not matched to a gene: 3. Germline CDR1 reads KGHSH; CDR2 reads LQKENI. The CDR3 sequence is 15 residues long. CDR3 sequence reads: CASSPGQVDNSPLHF. The DNA of the CDR3 is TGTGCCAGCTCACCGGGACAGGTAGATAATTCACCCCTCCACTTT.

This clone was seen a single time. The chain uses TRBV30 and TRBJ2-5; weak D call: TRBD2 (6 bases). Trimming stripped 0 bases from V and 5 bases from J, with 10 bases between. Germline assignment: CDR1 GTSNPN and CDR2 SVGIG (reference sequence). The CDR3 is 13 residues long. The CDR3 is CAWSVAGRETQYF. CDR3 DNA: TGTGCCTGGAGTGTGGCAGGGAGGGAGACCCAGTACTTC.

V gene TRBV18 combines with J gene TRBJ1-1, with 7 positions matching TRBD1. Germline V gene sequence: CDR1 KGHSH, CDR2 LQKENI. The CDR3 covers 14 residues. V lost 6 bases to trimming and J lost 4 bases; unmatched junction nucleotides: 8. The CDR3 bases are TGTGCCAGCTCGACAGGGCCCCGGGGCACTGAAGCTTTCTTT. Its protein is CASSTGPRGTEAFF.

The V call is TRBV19, the J call TRBJ2-3; D may be TRBD2 (5 bases). The V gene lost 6 bases and the J gene lost 0 bases, with 16 bases spanning the gap. Germline values: CDR1 LNHDA, CDR2 SQIVND (reference sequence). This CDR3 contains 16 residues. CDR3 DNA sequence: TGTGCCAGTAGACACGGGGAACTGACTAGCACAGATACGCAGTATTTT. Amino acids: CASRHGELTSTDTQYF.

The rearrangement joins TRBV19 to TRBJ2-3; unclear D gene. Germline V gives CDR1 LNHDA, CDR2 SQIVND (reference sequence). The CDR3 covers 13 residues. V dropped 0 bases and J dropped 11 bases, with 12 bases sitting between them. CDR3 coding DNA: TGTGCCAGTAGTATAGAAGGCGGAGCCAGGCAGTATTTT. Its translation is CASSIEGGARQYF. Full variable domain (outside the CDR3, taken from reference TRBV19 and TRBJ2-3): DGGITQSPKYLFRKEGQNVTLSCEQNLNHDAMYWYRQDPGQGLRLIYYSQIVNDFQKGDIAEGYSVSREKKESFPLTVTSAQKNPTAFYLCASSIEGGARQYFGPGTRLTVL.

V usage is TRBV7-8 and J usage is TRBJ1-1, with 8 bases identical to TRBD1. The junction had 6 bases not matched to a gene; V was cut back by 5 bases and J by 4 bases. The CDR3 covers 14 residues. CDR1 is SGHVS, CDR2 FQNEAQ, per germline. The CDR3 DNA reads TGTGCCAGCAGCCCGAGGACAGGGTCCACTGAAGCTTTCTTT. It yields the protein CASSPRTGSTEAFF.

The CDR3 nucleotides read TGTGCCAGCAGCGCCCCCGGGACTAGGCCCAGGGATGAGCAGTTCTTC. Translating it yields CASSAPGTRPRDEQFF. The chain uses TRBV7-9 and TRBJ2-1; TRBD2 matches at 8 bases. The germline CDR1 and CDR2 sequences are SEHNR and FQNEAQ (reference sequence). The CDR3 has 16 residues. The junction had 14 bases not matched to a gene; V was cut back by 5 bases and J by 8 bases. The full variable domain, its missing parts supplied by reference TRBV7-9 and TRBJ2-1, is DTGVSQNPRHKITKRGQNVTFRCDPISEHNRLYWYRQTLGQGPEFLTYFQNEAQLEKSRLLSDRFSAERPKGSFSTLEIQRTEQGDSAMYLCASSAPGTRPRDEQFFGPGTRLTVL.

The rearrangement uses TRBV5-4 and TRBJ1-1; D might be TRBD1 (5 bases). V was trimmed by 4 bases and J by 3 bases, leaving 13 bases between them. The CDR3 runs to 14 residues. Per the germline V gene, CDR1 is SGHNT and CDR2 is YYREEE (reference sequence). The CDR3 DNA is TGTGCCAGCAGCAACCGGGGGGAGGACACTGAAGCTTTCTTT. This encodes CASSNRGEDTEAFF.

In this sample, this clone turned up once. The gene calls are TRBV9 and TRBJ2-7; TRBD1 matches 7 bases. This CDR3 spans 17 amino acids. Germline CDR1 and CDR2: SGDLS and YYNGEE. V gave up 0 bases and J gave up 0 bases; unmatched junction bases: 9. CDR3 sequence: CASSVAPTGDSSYEQYF. The CDR3 region has the DNA TGTGCCAGCAGCGTAGCTCCCACAGGGGATAGCTCCTACGAGCAGTACTTC.